The 29 T cell receptor beta chains below were found in one sample sequenced in a study of blood T cell repertoires in COVID-19. The method was immunoSEQ multiplex PCR; TCRdb's version includes in-frame clones alone and lacks a portion of them. The sample consists of 100,000 to 150,000 clones, 80% of them appearing once. Source material: peripheral blood. These receptors were obtained from a man between 65 and 79 years old with acute or convalescent COVID-19.

The V gene is TRBV10-3, the J gene TRBJ2-5; 10 nucleotides agree with TRBD2. The CDR3 has 14 residues. V trimming: 7 bases; J trimming: 5 bases; junction bases outside the gene matches: 7. The germline V gene has CDR1 ENHRY and CDR2 SYGVKD. The CDR3, as DNA: TGTGCCATCAACAGCGGGGGGGCCTGGGAGACCCAGTACTTC. Its translation is CAINSGGAWETQYF.

The rearrangement links TRBV6-5 to TRBJ2-5; 7 bases line up with TRBD1. V lost 2 bases to trimming and J lost 5 bases; unmatched junction nucleotides: 5. The CDR3 length is 14 residues. Germline-derived CDR1 and CDR2 are MNHEY and SVGAGI. The CDR3 region is CASSYGRGWETQYF. In DNA form, the CDR3 reads TGTGCCAGCAGTTACGGCAGGGGGTGGGAGACCCAGTACTTC.

This clone was observed a handful of times. This chain uses TRBV27 with TRBJ1-5; possibly TRBD1 for D (6 bases). Trimming left V 0 bases short and J 4 bases short, with 13 bases between. Germline V lookup: CDR1 MNHEY, CDR2 SMNVEV (reference sequence). The CDR3 totals 16 residues. The CDR3 loop is CASSLSGGQTNQPQHF. The CDR3, as DNA: TGTGCCAGCAGTTTATCCGGCGGACAGACGAATCAGCCCCAGCATTTT.

CDR3 sequence reads: CASSLQGATGELFF. The CDR3 DNA is TGTGCCAGCAGCCTACAGGGGGCCACCGGGGAGCTGTTTTTT. V is TRBV9 and J is TRBJ2-2; 9 nucleotides align to TRBD1. Germline V gene data show CDR1 as SGDLS and CDR2 as YYNGEE. The V gene end was trimmed by 4 bases and the J gene end by 4 bases; junction bases not matched to a gene: 2. This CDR3 region has 14 residues.

This sequence joins TRBV10-3 and TRBJ1-2; D call uncertain. V was cut by 0 bases and J by 8 bases, with 10 bases left in between. This CDR3 is 13 amino acids long. Per germline, CDR1 ENHRY and CDR2 SYGVKD. CDR3 bases: TGTGCCATCAGTGAGTCCGCCACAGTCGGCTACACCTTC. This translates into CAISESATVGYTF.

This rearrangement joins TRBV6-6 to TRBJ2-5, with D possibly TRBD2 on 7 matching bases. The CDR3 is 16 amino acids. CDR1 is MNHNY and CDR2 is SVGAGI in the germline V gene (reference sequence). V gave up 7 bases and J gave up 3 bases, with 21 bases separating them. CDR3 in amino acids: CASTKGRKGGKETQYF. The CDR3 DNA is TGTGCCAGCACCAAGGGTCGCAAGGGGGGGAAAGAGACCCAGTACTTC.

This clone qualifies as medium-sized. V and J are TRBV5-1 and TRBJ1-5; D possibly corresponds to TRBD1 (5 bases). Trimming removed 5 bases at V and 3 bases at J, with 12 bases between. The CDR3 runs to 14 residues. Germline V CDR1 and CDR2: SGHRS, YFSETQ. The CDR3 loop reads CASSPGGNNQPQHF. CDR3 DNA sequence: TGCGCCAGCAGTCCCGGGGGAAACAATCAGCCCCAGCATTTT.

The chain links TRBV7-2 to TRBJ1-6; a possible D gene is TRBD1 (5 bases). The germline V and J ends were trimmed by 5 bases and 8 bases, with 10 bases remaining between them. Germline CDR1 and CDR2: SGHTA and FQGNSA. This CDR3 is built from 13 residues. CDR3 DNA: TGTGCCAGCAGCCCAGGGAGGGATTCACCCCTCCACTTT. Protein product: CASSPGRDSPLHF.

This chain connects TRBV5-1 to TRBJ2-5; D may be TRBD2 (7 bases). This CDR3 region has 15 residues. V was shortened by 4 bases and J by 4 bases, with 17 bases between the two germline ends. The germline V gene has CDR1 SGHRS and CDR2 YFSETQ. CDR3 sequence (DNA): TGCGCCAGCAGCACGGAGGGGGGGCGTGGAGAGACCCAGTACTTC. Encoded protein: CASSTEGGRGETQYF.

The rearrangement links TRBV18 to TRBJ1-3, with D perhaps TRBD1 (6 bases). Germline CDR1 is KGHSH and CDR2 is LQKENI. V was cut by 4 bases and J by 0 bases, with 19 bases left in between. The CDR3 covers 18 residues. The chain's CDR3 is CASSRRTAPGVSGNTIYF. The CDR3 DNA reads as TGTGCCAGCTCACGACGGACAGCTCCAGGCGTCTCTGGAAACACCATATATTTT.

CDR3 amino acids: CASSATENYGYTF. The CDR3 nucleotides read TGTGCCAGCAGCGCGACAGAGAACTATGGCTACACCTTC. This sequence joins TRBV5-5 and TRBJ1-2; a possible D gene is TRBD1 (5 bases). Per the germline V gene, CDR1 is SGHKS and CDR2 is YYEKEE (reference sequence). Trimming shortened V by 4 bases and J by 2 bases, and 9 bases separated the two germline ends. This CDR3 is built from 13 residues. The entire variable domain, with the rest obtained from reference TRBV5-5 and TRBJ1-2, is as follows: DAGVTQSPTHLIKTRGQQVTLRCSPISGHKSVSWYQQVLGQGPQFIFQYYEKEERGRGNFPDRFSARQFPNYSSELNVNALLLGDSALYLCASSATENYGYTFGSGTRLTVV.

The genes are TRBV9 and TRBJ1-3; weak D call: TRBD1 (5 bases). Germline V CDR1 and CDR2: SGDLS, YYNGEE. V was clipped by 3 bases and J by 3 bases, with 13 bases between them. This CDR3 spans 15 amino acids. For the CDR3, the DNA is TGTGCCAGCAGCGCCAGTGGGACTTTTGGAAACACCATATATTTT. Protein sequence: CASSASGTFGNTIYF.

This clone was counted a few times. The chain is built from TRBV28 and TRBJ2-7; 9 nucleotides match TRBD1. Germline V gene lookup returns CDR1 MDHEN and CDR2 SYDVKM. V lost 4 bases and J lost 5; bases outside the gene matches: 9. The CDR3 consists of 15 residues. The CDR3 region has the DNA TGTGCCAGCAGTTCTTCCGGGACAGGGACGAACGAGCAGTACTTC. Amino acids: CASSSSGTGTNEQYF.

The chain combines TRBV10-3 with TRBJ1-2; 7 nucleotides match TRBD1. The CDR3 totals 15 residues. With V trimmed by 6 bases and J by 2 bases, 9 bases remained unmatched. CDR1 ENHRY and CDR2 SYGVKD come from the germline V gene. CDR3 nucleotides: TGTGCCATCAGGCATGGGACAGCCGCCAACTATGGCTACACCTTC. The encoded protein is CAIRHGTAANYGYTF.

This clone was recorded once. The gene calls are TRBV30 and TRBJ2-7; maybe TRBD2 (6 bases). Trimming took 1 base from V and 7 from J, leaving 8 bases between them. The CDR3 consists of 11 residues. The germline gives CDR1 GTSNPN, CDR2 SVGIG (reference sequence). CDR3 coding DNA: TGTGCCTGGAGTGGGGGGAGGGAGCAGTACTTC. This gives the protein CAWSGGREQYF.

This clone was seen a handful of times. The rearrangement joins TRBV7-3 to TRBJ2-3; D remains unclear. The V gene's germline CDR1 is SGHTA and CDR2 FQGTGA. Trimming removed 0 bases at V and 8 bases at J, with 12 bases between. The CDR3 has 14 residues. CDR3: CASSLTATSSTQYF. The CDR3 DNA reads TGTGCCAGCAGCTTAACGGCAACCTCAAGTACGCAGTATTTT. Full variable domain (outside the CDR3, taken from reference TRBV7-3 and TRBJ2-3): GAGVSQTPSNKVTEKGKYVELRCDPISGHTALYWYRQSLGQGPEFLIYFQGTGAADDSGLPNDRFFAVRPEGSVSTLKIQRTERGDSAVYLCASSLTATSSTQYFGPGTRLTVL.

J is TRBJ1-4 and V is TRBV7-2, with TRBD1 as a possible D gene (5 bases). Trimming cost V 1 base and J 8 bases, with 14 bases left between them. The germline V gene has CDR1 SGHTA and CDR2 FQGNSA. This CDR3 is 15 amino acids long. Written as DNA, the CDR3 is TGTGCCAGCAGCTTAGGGGCAGGGATAGCAGAAAAACTGTTTTTT. Its protein is CASSLGAGIAEKLFF.

This rearrangement joins TRBV5-4 to TRBJ1-2; D remains unclear. V was pared by 3 bases and J by 4 bases, with 10 bases between. Looked up from germline, CDR1 is SGHNT and CDR2 is YYREEE (reference sequence). The CDR3 extends over 13 amino acids. The CDR3 reads CASSSQTRYGYTF. The CDR3 DNA follows: TGTGCCAGCAGCTCGCAAACACGCTATGGCTACACCTTC.

V usage is TRBV5-1 and J usage is TRBJ1-1; possible D gene TRBD1, 6 bases. Trimming left V 2 bases short and J 1 base short, with 12 bases between. Germline CDR1 SGHRS, CDR2 YFSETQ. This CDR3 comprises 15 residues. The CDR3 DNA reads TGCGCCAGCAGCTTAGATCTGACAGGGAACACTGAAGCTTTCTTT. It encodes CASSLDLTGNTEAFF.

The chain links TRBV7-3 to TRBJ2-1, with TRBD1 matching 7 bases. The CDR3 runs 13 residues. Germline CDR1 is SGHTA and CDR2 is FQGTGA. The V segment lost 4 bases and the J segment 4 bases; nucleotides outside the gene matches: 1. The CDR3 DNA reads as TGTGCCAGCAGCTCGGACAGGTACAATGAGCAGTTCTTC. Encoded protein: CASSSDRYNEQFF. Combining the CDR3 with reference TRBV7-3 and TRBJ2-1 gives the whole variable domain GAGVSQTPSNKVTEKGKYVELRCDPISGHTALYWYRQSLGQGPEFLIYFQGTGAADDSGLPNDRFFAVRPEGSVSTLKIQRTERGDSAVYLCASSSDRYNEQFFGPGTRLTVL.

The V and J genes are TRBV7-8 and TRBJ1-1, with D uncertain. Trimming took 4 bases from V and 3 from J, leaving 12 bases between them. Germline V CDR1 and CDR2: SGHVS, FQNEAQ. The CDR3 runs to 14 residues. As DNA, the CDR3 is TGTGCCAGCAGCTCGAGGCCCGATCACACTGAAGCTTTCTTT. It is translated as CASSSRPDHTEAFF.

The chain combines TRBV7-9 with TRBJ2-5, with D maybe TRBD2 (5 bases). Germline V CDR1 and CDR2: SEHNR, FQNEAQ (reference sequence). This CDR3 has 13 residues. V was shortened by 4 bases and J by 1 base, with 7 bases between the two germline ends. CDR3 amino acids: CASSSGIQETQYF. In DNA form, the CDR3 reads TGTGCCAGCAGCTCCGGGATCCAAGAGACCCAGTACTTC.

This clone was seen a handful of times. This rearrangement joins TRBV10-1 to TRBJ1-3; perhaps TRBD1 as D (6 bases). The V gene's germline CDR1 is WNHNN and CDR2 SYGVQD (reference sequence). Trimming left V 6 bases short and J 1 base short, with 10 bases between. The CDR3 consists of 14 residues. CDR3 nucleotide sequence: TGCGCCAGCAGCCTACAGGGATCTGGAAACACCATATATTTT. Its protein product is CASSLQGSGNTIYF.

The CDR3 DNA is TGTGCCAGCAGCCACGGCGGCAGAGGGTACACCGGGGAGCTGTTTTTT. Translation gives CASSHGGRGYTGELFF. The V gene is TRBV7-6, the J gene TRBJ2-2; a possible D gene is TRBD2 (5 bases). CDR3 length: 16 residues. Trimming took off 5 bases at V and 3 bases at J, with 16 bases between the two ends. CDR1 and CDR2 (germline): SGHVS, FNYEAQ. Together with reference TRBV7-6 and TRBJ2-2, the CDR3 gives the full variable domain: GAGVSQSPRYKVTKRGQDVALRCDPISGHVSLYWYRQALGQGPEFLTYFNYEAQQDKSGLPNDRFSAERPEGSISTLTIQRTEQRDSAMYRCASSHGGRGYTGELFFGEGSRLTVL.

The CDR3 is CATSDSNRGLEQYF. For the CDR3, the DNA is TGTGCCACCAGTGATTCGAACAGGGGGCTCGAGCAGTACTTC. This chain joins TRBV24-1 and TRBJ2-7, with TRBD1 matching over 9 bases. CDR3 size: 14 residues. Trimming took 2 bases from V and 6 from J; bases not matched to a gene: 4. CDR1 KGHDR and CDR2 SFDVKD come from the germline V gene.

This clone appeared once. V and J are TRBV21-1 and TRBJ1-5; TRBD1 was called by the table and not checked on the DNA. TRBV21-1 is a pseudogene. This CDR3 region has 15 residues. In DNA, the CDR3 is TGTGCCAGCAGCATCACCGATGGGCCTATTCAGCCCCAGCATTTT. This codes for CASSITDGPIQPQHF.

The chain carries TRBV6-5 and TRBJ2-7; D perhaps matches TRBD1 (5 bases). Trimming left V 4 bases short and J 5 bases short, with 9 bases between. The CDR3 totals 12 residues. Germline CDR1 reads MNHEY; CDR2 reads SVGAGI. CDR3 sequence: CASSSGIHEQYF. Written as DNA, the CDR3 is TGTGCCAGCAGTTCAGGGATTCACGAGCAGTACTTC.

J is TRBJ2-5 and V is TRBV5-1; 8 nucleotides align to TRBD1. The CDR3 has 15 amino acids. Trimming took 2 bases from V and 4 from J; bases not matched to a gene: 7. CDR1 SGHRS and CDR2 YFSETQ come from the germline V gene. CDR3 nucleotides: TGCGCCAGCAGCTTCCGCCCTACAGGGGGAGAGACCCAGTACTTC. Its protein is CASSFRPTGGETQYF. The full variable domain, in which reference TRBV5-1 and TRBJ2-5 provide the parts outside the CDR3, is KAGVTQTPRYLIKTRGQQVTLSCSPISGHRSVSWYQQTPGQGLQFLFEYFSETQRNKGNFPGRFSGRQFSNSRSEMNVSTLELGDSALYLCASSFRPTGGETQYFGPGTRLLVL.

The chain joins TRBV19 to TRBJ1-2, with a possible D match to TRBD1 (5 bases). Trimming removed 3 bases at V and 0 bases at J, with 17 bases between. From germline, CDR1 is LNHDA and CDR2 SQIVND (reference sequence). There are 17 residues in the CDR3. DNA for the CDR3: TGTGCCAGTAGTATTGCCGGGAGGGGCAGTGCTAACTATGGCTACACCTTC. Amino acid sequence: CASSIAGRGSANYGYTF.